Presented here are 31 T cell receptor beta chains from one specimen sequenced in a study of PD-L1 blockade in urothelial cancer. Described time point: peripheral blood 6 weeks after treatment start. Generated by immunoSEQ multiplex PCR, the TCRdb table keeps only in-frame clones and is missing some. The sample has around 24,000 clones, approximately 82% seen once; the top ten hold under 2%. The material was PBMCs, obtained around atezolizumab (anti-PD-L1) treatment. All receptors derive from a man in his 70s with urothelial cancer.

The chain couples TRBV7-6 to TRBJ2-7, with 10 bases aligning to TRBD2. The CDR3 runs 16 residues. V lost 4 bases, J lost 4 bases, and 10 bases stayed unmatched. The germline V gene encodes CDR1 SGHVS and CDR2 FNYEAQ. CDR3: CASSYSSGSGLYEQYF. For the CDR3, the DNA is TGTGCCAGCAGCTACTCTAGCGGGAGTGGGCTTTACGAGCAGTACTTC.

The genes are TRBV19 and TRBJ1-4; no reliable D call. The V gene's germline CDR1 is LNHDA and CDR2 SQIVND (reference sequence). CDR3 length: 16 amino acids. The V gene lost 3 bases and the J gene lost 0 bases, with 11 bases spanning the gap. This CDR3 is CASSMISPATNEKLFF. As DNA, the CDR3 is TGTGCCAGTAGTATGATCTCACCGGCAACTAATGAAAAACTGTTTTTT.

V and J are TRBV5-4 and TRBJ2-3; TRBD1 matches at 7 bases. This CDR3 is built from 16 residues. Germline V gene data show CDR1 as SGHNT and CDR2 as YYREEE (reference sequence). V dropped 0 bases and J dropped 5; count of bases not matched to a gene: 9. The CDR3 sequence: CASSLAVGGEGDTQYF. In DNA, the CDR3 is TGTGCCAGCAGCTTGGCTGTAGGGGGCGAGGGAGATACGCAGTATTTT.

This chain uses TRBV11-3 with TRBJ2-7; TRBD1 might be the D (6 bases). Germline loops: CDR1 SGHNT, CDR2 YENEEA. Trimming removed 3 bases from V and 0 bases from J, with 9 bases in between. This CDR3 has 14 residues. The CDR3, as DNA: TGTGCCAGCAGCTTCAGGACAGTCTCCTACGAGCAGTACTTC. Translated: CASSFRTVSYEQYF.

The chain couples TRBV25-1 to TRBJ1-4; D might be TRBD1 (6 bases). CDR3 length equals 17 residues. V was shortened by 3 bases and J by 8 bases, with 22 bases between the two germline ends. Germline V gene data show CDR1 as MGHDK and CDR2 as SYGVNS. CDR3 residues: CASSDPNQRQAREKLFF. In DNA form, the CDR3 reads TGTGCCAGCAGTGATCCGAACCAGAGACAGGCGCGGGAAAAACTGTTTTTT.

The chain links TRBV28 to TRBJ2-1, with 7 bases matching TRBD2. The junction had 11 bases not matched to a gene; V was cut back by 7 bases and J by 5 bases. The CDR3 is 15 residues long. CDR1 is MDHEN, CDR2 SYDVKM, per germline. The CDR3, as DNA: TGTGCCAGCATTCCGAGCGGGAAGGTTAACAATGAGCAGTTCTTC. This codes for CASIPSGKVNNEQFF.

The chain joins TRBV19 to TRBJ2-7, with D tentatively TRBD2 (6 bases). The V and J ends lost 3 bases and 5 bases respectively, with 8 bases between them. The CDR3 spans 12 residues. The germline V gene encodes CDR1 LNHDA and CDR2 SQIVND (reference sequence). The CDR3 DNA reads as TGTGCCAGTAGTATTAGCGGAAACGAGCAGTACTTC. Its translation: CASSISGNEQYF.

The rearrangement links TRBV6-5 to TRBJ1-1; D unclear. The germline gives CDR1 MNHEY, CDR2 SVGAGI. CDR3 length: 14 residues. V lost 0 bases to trimming and J lost 2 bases, with 7 bases between them. The CDR3 region has the DNA TGTGCCAGCAGTTACTCTGTGAGAAACACTGAAGCTTTCTTT. Encoded protein: CASSYSVRNTEAFF.

The chain recombines TRBV10-3 with TRBJ2-6, with 7 positions matching TRBD1. This CDR3 is built from 16 residues. From germline, CDR1 is ENHRY and CDR2 SYGVKD. The junction had 12 bases not matched to a gene; V was cut back by 11 bases and J by 2 bases. The CDR3 here is CAVPRDSRTGANVLTF. The CDR3 DNA sequence: TGTGCCGTCCCTCGGGACAGTAGGACTGGGGCCAACGTCCTGACTTTC.

The chain uses TRBV11-2 and TRBJ2-7, with 12 positions matching TRBD2. Germline V gene lookup returns CDR1 SGHAT and CDR2 FQNNGV. CDR3 length: 17 residues. V lost 5 bases and J lost 4; bases outside the gene matches: 12. The chain's CDR3 is CASSRGTSGHYSYEQYF. The CDR3 bases are TGTGCCAGCAGCCGCGGGACTAGCGGGCACTACAGTTACGAGCAGTACTTC.

The V gene is TRBV4-2, the J gene TRBJ2-1; 10 nucleotides line up with TRBD2. The germline V gene encodes CDR1 LGHNA and CDR2 YNFKEQ. Trimming at V came to 0 bases and at J to 5 bases, leaving 13 bases not matched to a gene. This CDR3 contains 19 residues. The CDR3 reads CASSQEWTLAGVGNNEQFF. CDR3 sequence (DNA): TGTGCCAGCAGCCAAGAATGGACTCTAGCGGGAGTGGGGAACAATGAGCAGTTCTTC.

This clone was recorded once. The rearrangement uses TRBV9 and TRBJ1-4; 9 bases map to TRBD1. The CDR3 is made up of 15 amino acids. V shed 0 bases, J shed 7 bases, and the junction held 4 bases outside the gene matches. Germline V lookup: CDR1 SGDLS, CDR2 YYNGEE. This chain's CDR3 is CASSVGDREGEKLFF. DNA for the CDR3: TGTGCCAGCAGCGTAGGGGACAGGGAAGGTGAAAAACTGTTTTTT.

The CDR3 DNA follows: TGTGCCAGCAGCCGAACAACTAGCGGGGCGGGAGCAGATACGCAGTATTTT. The encoded protein is CASSRTTSGAGADTQYF. The V gene is TRBV7-9, the J gene TRBJ2-3; 10 nucleotides line up with TRBD2. The germline V gene encodes CDR1 SEHNR and CDR2 FQNEAQ (reference sequence). The V segment lost 5 bases and the J segment 4 bases; nucleotides outside the gene matches: 12. The CDR3 is 17 amino acids.

The chain joins TRBV19 to TRBJ2-6; possibly TRBD1 for D (6 bases). V gave up 7 bases and J gave up 0 bases, with 13 bases separating them. This CDR3 contains 16 residues. The V gene's germline CDR1 is LNHDA and CDR2 SQIVND (reference sequence). The CDR3 reads CASIRQARSGANVLTF. CDR3 nucleotides: TGTGCCAGTATTCGACAGGCACGCTCTGGGGCCAACGTCCTGACTTTC.

The chain employs TRBV10-3 and TRBJ2-7; 7 bases agree with TRBD2. Trimming took 4 bases from V and 0 from J; bases not matched to a gene: 6. Germline V gene lookup returns CDR1 ENHRY and CDR2 SYGVKD. The CDR3 loop spans 15 amino acids. The CDR3 protein is CAISVGGRGSYEQYF. The CDR3 nucleotides read TGTGCCATCAGTGTGGGAGGGCGGGGCTCCTACGAGCAGTACTTC.

This clone has a single count. The V gene is TRBV2, the J gene TRBJ2-6, with TRBD1 matching over 11 bases. After removal of 10 bases from V and 4 bases from J, the junction contained 6 bases not matched to a gene. Germline V lookup: CDR1 SNHLY, CDR2 FYNNEI. CDR3 length: 15 amino acids. CDR3 amino acids: CATGQGARGANVLTF. The CDR3 nucleotides read TGTGCCACCGGACAGGGGGCTAGGGGGGCCAACGTCCTGACTTTC.

In its sample, this clone was seen once. The chain links TRBV6-5 to TRBJ2-2, with TRBD1 as a possible D gene (5 bases). Germline V gene lookup returns CDR1 MNHEY and CDR2 SVGAGI. CDR3 length: 13 amino acids. Deletions cut 6 bases from V and 3 bases from J, with 8 bases between. CDR3 loop: CASSRDYTGELFF. The CDR3 DNA follows: TGTGCCAGCAGCAGGGATTACACCGGGGAGCTGTTTTTT.

This clone has a single count. The chain links TRBV6-6 to TRBJ1-1, with D hard to call. V was trimmed by 4 bases and J by 1 base, leaving 10 bases between them. The CDR3 sequence is 14 residues long. Germline CDR1 and CDR2: MNHNY and SVGAGI (reference sequence). DNA for the CDR3: TGTGCCAGCAGTTCCACCCCGGGGAACACTGAAGCTTTCTTT. Translated, it gives CASSSTPGNTEAFF.

V is TRBV30 and J is TRBJ1-2; D is uncertain. V was shortened by 0 bases and J by 4 bases, with 9 bases between the two germline ends. CDR1 is GTSNPN, CDR2 SVGIG, per germline (reference sequence). This CDR3 has 13 amino acids. This chain's CDR3 is CAWSVMQFYGYTF. CDR3 coding DNA: TGTGCCTGGAGTGTAATGCAGTTCTATGGCTACACCTTC.

The chain combines TRBV4-1 with TRBJ2-1; 12 bases match TRBD2. V lost 1 base and J lost 7; bases outside the gene matches: 14. Per germline, CDR1 MGHRA and CDR2 YSYEKL. The CDR3 length is 19 residues. The CDR3 reads CASSQVPSGRARSWNEQFF. CDR3 nucleotides: TGCGCCAGCAGCCAAGTCCCTAGCGGGAGGGCTCGAAGTTGGAATGAGCAGTTCTTC.

In nucleotides, the CDR3 is TGTGCCAGTACCAACGGAGGCGAGCAGTACTTC. It yields the protein CASTNGGEQYF. This rearrangement joins TRBV19 to TRBJ2-7; tentative D call: TRBD2 (5 bases). Per germline, CDR1 LNHDA and CDR2 SQIVND (reference sequence). With 7 bases removed from V and 6 bases from J, the gap between germline ends came to 10 bases. This CDR3 comprises 11 residues.

The gene calls are TRBV9 and TRBJ2-2, with D maybe TRBD2 (5 bases). CDR1 is SGDLS, CDR2 YYNGEE, per germline. The V and J ends lost 0 bases and 0 bases respectively, with 9 bases between them. The CDR3 is 16 residues long. The CDR3 sequence is CASSVAVEANTGELFF. The CDR3 coding sequence is TGTGCCAGCAGCGTAGCAGTGGAGGCGAACACCGGGGAGCTGTTTTTT.

CDR3 protein: CASSRSGTVNTEAFF. CDR3 DNA: TGTGCCAGCAGTCGATCCGGGACAGTCAACACTGAAGCTTTCTTT. The chain has TRBV27 and TRBJ1-1; 7 bases match TRBD1. V trimming: 5 bases; J trimming: 2 bases; junction bases outside the gene matches: 8. The CDR3 covers 15 residues. Germline CDR1 is MNHEY and CDR2 is SMNVEV (reference sequence).

The chain has TRBV9 and TRBJ2-1; 13 positions match TRBD2. CDR1 SGDLS and CDR2 YYNGEE come from the germline V gene. The CDR3 contains 20 residues. The ends lost 4 bases at V and 0 bases at J; junction bases unmatched: 13. This CDR3 is CASSSTGLAGAESSYNEQFF. CDR3 DNA sequence: TGTGCCAGCAGCTCAACAGGACTAGCGGGAGCCGAGAGCTCCTACAATGAGCAGTTCTTC.

The genes are TRBV11-2 and TRBJ1-5; 9 bases fit TRBD1. V dropped 5 bases and J dropped 2; count of bases not matched to a gene: 4. Germline loops: CDR1 SGHAT, CDR2 FQNNGV. This CDR3 comprises 15 residues. The CDR3 region is CASSRTGEGNQPQHF. The CDR3, as DNA: TGTGCCAGCAGCCGGACAGGGGAGGGCAATCAGCCCCAGCATTTT. The full variable domain, rest sourced from reference TRBV11-2 and TRBJ1-5, is EAGVAQSPRYKIIEKRQSVAFWCNPISGHATLYWYQQILGQGPKLLIQFQNNGVVDDSQLPKDRFSAERLKGVDSTLKIQPAKLEDSAVYLCASSRTGEGNQPQHFGDGTRLSIL.

The V gene is TRBV5-4, the J gene TRBJ1-2, with D perhaps TRBD1 (5 bases). The germline gives CDR1 SGHNT, CDR2 YYREEE (reference sequence). This CDR3 is built from 12 residues. V was trimmed by 0 bases and J by 5 bases, leaving 5 bases between them. CDR3 in amino acids: CASSLEGYGYTF. Here the CDR3 DNA reads TGTGCCAGCAGCTTGGAGGGGTATGGCTACACCTTC.

This chain connects TRBV4-2 to TRBJ2-7; D might be TRBD2 (7 bases). The CDR3 is 15 amino acids. V lost 1 base to trimming and J lost 8 bases, with 18 bases between them. From germline, CDR1 is LGHNA and CDR2 YNFKEQ. In DNA form, the CDR3 reads TGTGCCAGCAGCCAAGGGGAGGGGCAGGGGTCACAGCAGTACTTC. Translated, it gives CASSQGEGQGSQQYF.

This clone appeared a few times. The rearrangement uses TRBV2 and TRBJ2-5; 7 nucleotides line up with TRBD2. V lost 6 bases and J lost 4; bases outside the gene matches: 5. CDR1 SNHLY and CDR2 FYNNEI come from the germline V gene. The CDR3 consists of 13 residues. The CDR3 is CASRAGLRETQYF. CDR3 bases: TGTGCCAGCAGAGCGGGACTAAGAGAGACCCAGTACTTC.

This rearrangement joins TRBV4-3 to TRBJ2-1; 10 bases match TRBD2. J gave up 9 bases and V 0 bases, and 11 bases lay outside the gene matches. Germline CDR1 LGHNA, CDR2 YSLEER. This CDR3 region has 17 residues. CDR3 bases: TGCGCCAGCAGCCAAGAAAGGATGGGACTAGCGATGGTTGAGCAGTTCTTC. This translates into CASSQERMGLAMVEQFF.

This clone has just one count. The chain joins TRBV29-1 to TRBJ2-3; D possibly corresponds to TRBD2 (7 bases). The V and J ends lost 7 bases and 3 bases respectively, with 20 bases between them. CDR3 length: 15 residues. Per germline, CDR1 SQVTM and CDR2 ANQGSEA. This chain's CDR3 is CSAQFRGAGTDTQYF. CDR3 bases: TGCAGCGCTCAGTTTCGGGGGGCGGGAACAGATACGCAGTATTTT.

V and J are TRBV7-2 and TRBJ2-1; D is unclear. From germline, CDR1 is SGHTA and CDR2 FQGNSA. The CDR3 sequence is 14 residues long. V dropped 2 bases and J dropped 4 bases, with 9 bases sitting between them. In DNA, the CDR3 is TGTGCCAGCAGCTTAAAAACCAGTTACAATGAGCAGTTCTTC. It yields the protein CASSLKTSYNEQFF.